The clone carrying this T cell receptor (beta chain) has ten or more counts. Its antigen is currently unknown. Barcoded TCR alpha and TCR beta cDNA libraries with UMIs came from 5'RACE using constant-segment primers. Via MiXCR, TCRdb re-called the 5' RACE reads, giving one row per CDR3 protein. The data show a few hundred thousand distinct CDR3 sequences, with about 17% seen just once and around 23% held by the top ten. With 2 bases removed from V and 4 bases from J, the gap between germline ends came to 8 bases. The germline CDR1 and CDR2 sequences are SNHLY and FYNNEI. This CDR3 has 13 amino acids. This sample stems from a study of T-cell memory formation after mild COVID-19. Study-level findings and limits: Memory from before infection featured some responding clones, which suggests cross-reactive memory joined. Balance between CD4 and CD8 was seen in clones contracting day 15 to 85, and a CD4+ lean was seen in later expanders.

The sequencing input was PBMCs or a T cell subset sorted from them (not recorded which). The V and J genes are TRBV2 and TRBJ2-5, with D unclear. The TCR comes from a man aged 18 to 30 who had mild COVID-19 (a few samples of this study predate the infection). Cell type and time point are not known. CDR3 DNA: TGTGCCAGCAGTGAAAGTCAGCGAGAGACCCAGTACTTC. Its translation: CASSESQRETQYF.